A selection of T cell receptor beta chains follows, all from one sample in a study of T cells in localized non-small cell lung cancer. The assay was immunoSEQ multiplex PCR, and TCRdb's table has in-frame clones only and misses some. The repertoire includes approximately 150,000 clones, about 90% of them detected once, and 1.7% sits in the top ten. Sequencing used peripheral blood, obtained before any cancer treatment. These receptors were obtained from a female donor of 60 years or more with stage I lung adenocarcinoma. CDR3s include the opening cysteine and the closing phenylalanine or tryptophan. Each record gives: V gene, D gene, clone size, J gene, CDR3 protein, CDR3 DNA. A D gene is named only where the DNA matches it firmly. Only some rows state a clone size, as once, few, many or a class for expanded clones.

>TRBV9|-|-|TRBJ2-2
CASSGGRAGTGELFF
TGTGCCAGCAGCGGAGGAAGGGCGGGCACCGGGGAGCTGTTTTTT
>TRBV10-3|-|once|TRBJ2-2
CAITGQYTGELFF
TGTGCCATCACGGGTCAATACACCGGGGAGCTGTTTTTT
>TRBV13|TRBD1|-|TRBJ2-7
CASSPPTGRPDEQYF
TGTGCCAGCAGCCCCCCGACAGGGCGGCCCGACGAGCAGTACTTC
>TRBV5-1|-|-|TRBJ2-7
CASSLDGRTYEQYF
TGCGCCAGCAGCTTGGATGGCAGAACCTACGAGCAGTACTTC
>TRBV5-1|-|-|TRBJ1-1
CASSGSASNTEAFF
TGCGCCAGCAGCGGGTCAGCCTCGAACACTGAAGCTTTCTTT
>TRBV5-6|-|few|TRBJ2-7
CASSGPGGQQYF
TGTGCCAGCAGCGGGCCCGGGGGGCAGCAGTACTTC
>TRBV2|TRBD2|-|TRBJ2-1
CASSIAGGPSYNEQFF
TGTGCCAGCAGTATAGCGGGAGGGCCTTCCTACAATGAGCAGTTCTTC
>TRBV2|TRBD2|-|TRBJ2-5
CASRTRLAGGQETQYF
TGTGCCAGCAGGACGAGACTAGCGGGGGGCCAAGAGACCCAGTACTTC
>TRBV9|-|-|TRBJ2-3
CASSADGRLAWGDTQYF
TGTGCCAGCAGCGCGGACGGGCGTCTAGCGTGGGGAGATACGCAGTATTTT
>TRBV5-1|-|-|TRBJ2-7
CASTGLGTYEQYF
TGCGCCAGCACTGGGCTGGGCACCTACGAGCAGTACTTC
>TRBV5-1|-|-|TRBJ2-2
CASSFDNTGELFF
TGCGCCAGCAGCTTCGACAACACCGGGGAGCTGTTTTTT
>TRBV7-2|-|-|TRBJ2-1
CASSSATDFYRDEQFF
TGTGCCAGCAGCTCCGCAACGGATTTCTACCGCGATGAGCAGTTCTTC
>TRBV18|-|-|TRBJ2-5
CASSPTAGWETQYF
TGTGCCAGCTCACCAACGGCAGGTTGGGAGACCCAGTACTTC
>TRBV7-3|TRBD1|-|TRBJ1-2
CASSPGQGASYGYTF
TGTGCCAGCAGCCCAGGACAGGGGGCAAGCTATGGCTACACCTTC
>TRBV10-1|TRBD2|-|TRBJ2-1
CASSDSSGRNEQFF
TGCGCCAGCAGTGATTCTAGCGGGCGGAATGAGCAGTTCTTC
>TRBV6-5|-|-|TRBJ2-1
CASSYKRSYNEQFF
TGTGCCAGCAGTTACAAGCGGTCCTACAATGAGCAGTTCTTC
>TRBV15|TRBD2|-|TRBJ2-1
CATSAQLAGFSGGEQFF
TGTGCCACCAGCGCACAACTAGCGGGTTTTTCCGGGGGAGAGCAGTTCTTC
>TRBV21-1|-|once|TRBJ2-7
CASSKKSGLAQLPEQYF
TGTGCCAGCAGCAAAAAGTCGGGACTAGCCCAATTGCCCGAGCAGTACTTC
>TRBV19|-|-|TRBJ2-3
CASSIPRGPRTDTQYF
TGTGCCAGTAGTATCCCGAGAGGCCCGCGGACAGATACGCAGTATTTT
>TRBV6-1|TRBD1|-|TRBJ1-5
CASILDRGSQPQHF
TGTGCCAGCATCCTAGACAGGGGAAGTCAGCCCCAGCATTTT